One and the same sample provided the 18 T cell receptor beta chains below, sequenced in a study of shared clonotypes between healthy human individuals. TCRdb keeps only in-frame clones here, not all; method: immunoSEQ multiplex PCR. The top ten clones hold about 0.41% of a sample with a few million clones, approximately 93% of them seen once. Material for sequencing was naive CD4+ T cells from PBMCs. As to subset: CD45RA+ positively selected. Every receptor here comes from a man in his late teens or twenties in good health. Some clones in this sample may be carry-over from other donors' samples.

This clone has just one count. The chain recombines TRBV9 with TRBJ2-7; no definite D call. Trimming pared 2 bases from V and 5 bases from J, leaving 14 bases between. The CDR3 has 14 amino acids. Germline V lookup: CDR1 SGDLS, CDR2 YYNGEE. The chain's CDR3 is CASSVDGSRDEQYF. CDR3 nucleotide sequence: TGTGCCAGCAGCGTTGACGGTAGCCGGGACGAGCAGTACTTC.

V is TRBV11-2 and J is TRBJ2-7; D may be TRBD1 or TRBD2 (5 bases each). Germline assignment: CDR1 SGHAT and CDR2 FQNNGV. The CDR3 runs 15 residues. V lost 2 bases and J lost 5, with 16 bases in between. CDR3 coding DNA: TGTGCCAGCAGCTTATTGGGACCCCCTAGGCACGAGCAGTACTTC. Translating gives CASSLLGPPRHEQYF.

V is TRBV7-9 and J is TRBJ2-1; tentative D call: TRBD2 (6 bases). Per the germline V gene, CDR1 is SEHNR and CDR2 is FQNEAQ (reference sequence). This CDR3 is built from 17 residues. The germline V and J ends were trimmed by 0 bases and 0 bases, with 12 bases remaining between them. The CDR3 sequence: CASSLAPGGSSYNEQFF. CDR3 bases: TGTGCCAGCAGCTTAGCCCCTGGGGGGAGCTCCTACAATGAGCAGTTCTTC.

Written as DNA, the CDR3 is TGCGCCAGCAGCCTGGACGTCTACACCGGGGAGCTGTTTTTT. Its protein product is CASSLDVYTGELFF. This chain links TRBV5-1 with TRBJ2-2; no clear D. Looked up from germline, CDR1 is SGHRS and CDR2 is YFSETQ. The V end was cut by 4 bases, the J end by 3 bases, with 10 bases between. The CDR3 runs to 14 residues.

This rearrangement joins TRBV28 to TRBJ2-2; no firm D call. The CDR3 consists of 15 residues. In germline, CDR1 is MDHEN, CDR2 SYDVKM. Trimming took 5 bases from V and 0 from J, leaving 10 bases between them. The CDR3 spells CASSLRRPNTGELFF. The DNA of the CDR3 is TGTGCCAGCAGTCTGAGACGGCCGAACACCGGGGAGCTGTTTTTT.

This chain connects TRBV28 to TRBJ2-7; D gene unclear. Deletions cut 4 bases from V and 5 bases from J, with 6 bases between. The length of the CDR3 is 11 residues. Germline CDR1 reads MDHEN; CDR2 reads SYDVKM. The chain's CDR3 is CASSWSHEQYF. The CDR3 DNA reads as TGTGCCAGCAGTTGGTCCCACGAGCAGTACTTC.

This chain links TRBV7-3 with TRBJ2-7; a weak D match, TRBD1 (6 bases). The germline V gene has CDR1 SGHTA and CDR2 FQGTGA. Between the trimmed V and J ends, which lost 5 bases and 6 bases, there was a span of 11 bases. The CDR3 is made up of 12 amino acids. CDR3 sequence: CASSPGVGEQYF. The CDR3, as DNA: TGTGCCAGCAGCCCAGGGGTTGGCGAGCAGTACTTC. Full variable domain (missing parts from reference TRBV7-3 and TRBJ2-7): GAGVSQTPSNKVTEKGKYVELRCDPISGHTALYWYRQSLGQGPEFLIYFQGTGAADDSGLPNDRFFAVRPEGSVSTLKIQRTERGDSAVYLCASSPGVGEQYFGPGTRLTVT.

The V and J genes are TRBV5-1 and TRBJ2-5; 15 bases are a match to TRBD2. Trimming removed 3 bases from V and 3 bases from J; junction bases left unmatched: 12. Germline CDR1 and CDR2: SGHRS and YFSETQ. The CDR3 contains 19 residues. Here the CDR3 DNA reads TGCGCCAGCAGCTCCAGGACTAGCGGGAGGGGAATGACGGAAGAGACCCAGTACTTC. Encoded protein: CASSSRTSGRGMTEETQYF.

The chain recombines TRBV9 with TRBJ2-2; TRBD2 aligns across 8 bases. The V and J ends lost 2 bases and 5 bases, in that order; junction bases with no gene match: 5. Germline assignment: CDR1 SGDLS and CDR2 YYNGEE. This CDR3 is built from 15 residues. The chain's CDR3 is CASSVSGMVTGELFF. CDR3 nucleotides: TGTGCCAGCAGCGTTAGCGGGATGGTTACCGGGGAGCTGTTTTTT.

This clone was found once. This chain uses TRBV5-1 with TRBJ2-7, with D perhaps given as TRBD1 or TRBD2 (6 bases each). Trimming pared 0 bases from V and 3 bases from J, leaving 16 bases between. The CDR3 is 16 residues long. The germline CDR1 and CDR2 sequences are SGHRS and YFSETQ. This CDR3 reads CASSLVSGGGNYEQYF. The DNA for the CDR3 is TGCGCCAGCAGCTTGGTTTCCGGGGGCGGTAACTACGAGCAGTACTTC.

The V gene is TRBV6-6, the J gene TRBJ1-4; the D gene is possibly TRBD1 (5 bases). The CDR3 sequence is 14 residues long. CDR1 and CDR2 from the germline V gene are MNHNY and SVGAGI (reference sequence). V lost 6 bases and J 7 bases, leaving 15 bases between the germline ends. The DNA for the CDR3 is TGTGCCAGCAGGAGCGGGACCGTGGCTGAAAAACTGTTTTTT. Its protein product is CASRSGTVAEKLFF.

This sequence joins TRBV5-5 and TRBJ1-4, with D uncertain. V was cut by 0 bases and J by 8 bases, with 14 bases left in between. Per the germline V gene, CDR1 is SGHKS and CDR2 is YYEKEE (reference sequence). CDR3 length: 15 amino acids. CDR3 residues: CASSLVGTGGEKLFF. CDR3 in DNA: TGTGCCAGCAGCTTGGTGGGCACTGGAGGGGAAAAACTGTTTTTT.

The rearrangement joins TRBV19 to TRBJ2-2; D call uncertain. The CDR3 consists of 15 residues. The germline CDR1 and CDR2 sequences are LNHDA and SQIVND (reference sequence). V gave up 4 bases and J gave up 4 bases, with 13 bases separating them. The CDR3 reads CASSTRTPSTGELFF. In DNA form, the CDR3 reads TGTGCCAGTAGTACTAGAACCCCCAGCACCGGGGAGCTGTTTTTT.

Comment on this clone: The sample holds other DNA sequences that translate to the same CDR3. The chain combines TRBV27 with TRBJ1-5; D is undetermined. The CDR3 sequence is 13 residues long. The V end lost 4 bases, the J end lost 4 bases, and 8 bases lay between the germline ends. From germline, CDR1 is MNHEY and CDR2 SMNVEV (reference sequence). The CDR3 reads CASSSRSNQPQHF. As DNA, the CDR3 is TGTGCCAGCAGTTCCCGGAGTAATCAGCCCCAGCATTTT.

The chain couples TRBV5-1 to TRBJ2-1; D gene uncertain. The V end lost 0 bases, the J end lost 5 bases, and 12 bases lay between the germline ends. The germline CDR1 and CDR2 sequences are SGHRS and YFSETQ. This CDR3 comprises 15 residues. The CDR3 DNA follows: TGCGCCAGCAGCTTGGATCCCGGCGGACACAATGAGCAGTTCTTC. Translated, it gives CASSLDPGGHNEQFF.

The V gene is TRBV7-9, the J gene TRBJ2-1; D could derive from TRBD1 or TRBD2 (6 bases each). Trimming removed 7 bases at V and 7 bases at J, with 20 bases between. Germline V lookup: CDR1 SEHNR, CDR2 FQNEAQ (reference sequence). This CDR3 comprises 15 residues. This CDR3 is CASTLSGGGPNEQFF. The CDR3 DNA sequence: TGTGCCAGCACCCTCAGCGGAGGGGGGCCAAATGAGCAGTTCTTC.

The chain uses TRBV5-1 and TRBJ2-5, with D uncertain. This CDR3 spans 16 amino acids. The germline V and J ends were trimmed by 0 bases and 5 bases, with 17 bases remaining between them. Germline V gene data show CDR1 as SGHRS and CDR2 as YFSETQ. CDR3 DNA sequence: TGCGCCAGCAGCTTGGACCCTAGGGCGGCTTTGGAGACCCAGTACTTC. It codes for CASSLDPRAALETQYF.

This clone was seen a single time. The chain uses TRBV6-1 and TRBJ2-7; unclear D gene. V was shortened by 7 bases and J by 3 bases, with 16 bases between the two germline ends. CDR1 is MNHNS, CDR2 SASEGT, per germline. This CDR3 comprises 14 residues. CDR3 DNA sequence: TGTGCCAGCACGCCCCTTCTGACCCTCTACGAGCAGTACTTC. Protein sequence: CASTPLLTLYEQYF.